The present T cell receptor beta chain was sequenced within a study of cytomegalovirus exposure and HLA in healthy donors. General study points: Cytomegalovirus association was assigned to about 150 TCR beta chains. Most of the TCR beta V segments (in an earlier analysis) were productive either about 87% or about 30% of the time. Among CMV-associated TCR beta chains, most appeared HLA-restricted in a later analysis.

PCR amplification relied on 60 Vbeta primers (plus 13 Jbeta primers). TCRdb's copy holds only in-frame clones and misses some; the assay was immunoSEQ multiplex PCR. The sample lists some 130,000 clones, 55% to 80% occurring once. V was clipped by 4 bases and J by 3 bases, with 19 bases between them. This CDR3 has 16 amino acids. CDR1 SGDLS and CDR2 YYNGEE come from the germline V gene. There were likely unrecorded immune exposures, though donors were nominally healthy when sampled. With respect to this clone: Its matching antigen is unknown.

This sequence was found in a woman aged 40 to 55 in good health and CMV-seronegative. Sequencing input: PBMCs. This chain joins TRBV9 and TRBJ1-2; D is undetermined. This CDR3 reads CASSPDTRDSDYGYTF. CDR3 bases: TGTGCCAGCAGCCCTGATACGAGGGATTCTGACTATGGCTACACCTTC.